Listed here is a single TCR beta chain. Antigen: not known. This may be a read error, as it is one base from a much larger clone. It was from roughly 20-30 mg of unsorted bulk tissue that RNA and DNA were co-extracted. The patients lived with chronic HBV infection and had not yet received any treatment. In every tumor sample, viable tumor cells made up over 80%. The CDR3 is 15 amino acids. Germline values: CDR1 SGHDT, CDR2 YYEEEE. From roughly 0.55 ug of total RNA, TCR beta-specific cDNA was reverse-transcribed using a constant-region primer. Amplification in three nested multiplex PCR rounds with slightly modified ARM-PCR gave rise to TCR beta libraries. Investigators reported that the first two PCR rounds, at about 9 cycles each, used TRBV1-TRBV30 forward primers with a C-beta reverse primer. TCRdb processed the multiplex PCR reads anew with MiXCR; each CDR3 protein has one entry. The table includes roughly 120,000 distinct CDR3 sequences, around 60% detected once.

The data stem from a study of tumor-infiltrating lymphocytes in primary liver carcinoma. Study-wide background: Sequenced samples came back with roughly 3.65 to 8 million productive TCRbeta reads, and the counts looked alike across tissue types.

Findings and caveats of the study: Just about 7.5-25% of leading clones were found in every one of five regions.

This TCR came from a woman aged 60-75 years with primary liver carcinoma and hepatitis B virus infection. This chain joins TRBV5-6 and TRBJ1-1, with TRBD1 identical over 8 bases. Specimen: liver tumor tissue from sampling region 3. Indicated subset: tumor region T3, left-lateral pole. The DNA of the CDR3 is TGTGCCAGCAGCTTATGGGCAGGGGGCGTTGCTGAAGCTCTCTTT. It codes for CASSLWAGGVAEALF. Based on the CDR3 plus reference TRBV5-6 and TRBJ1-1, the full variable domain is DAGVTQSPTHLIKTRGQQVTLRCSPKSGHDTVSWYQQALGQGPQFIFQYYEEEERQRGNFPDRFSGHQFPNYSSELNVNALLLGDSALYLCASSLWAGGVAEALFGQGTRLTVV.